A selection of T cell receptor beta chains follows, all from one sample in a study of blood T cell repertoires in COVID-19. Here immunoSEQ multiplex PCR was the method, and the copy in TCRdb shows in-frame clones only, minus some. The repertoire holds about 190,000 clones, with around nine tenths as singletons. Sequenced sample: peripheral blood. These receptors were taken from a man aged 25-45 years with acute or convalescent COVID-19. Both conserved end residues are part of each CDR3. The D gene is left open where the match is weak. Expanded clones are given a class, and other clones once, few, many or no size at all.

.,16,TRBJ1-5,.,TRBV4-1,TGCGCCAGCAGCCAAGAGGGACACGGGAGGGACCAGCCCCAGCATTTT,CASSQEGHGRDQPQHF
.,16,TRBJ2-3,.,TRBV19,TGTGCCAGTAGTATTAGGTGGGGCATCGGCACAGATACGCAGTATTTT,CASSIRWGIGTDTQYF
.,14,TRBJ1-6,TRBD1,TRBV6-5,TGTGCCAGCAGTTGGACAGGGGAGAATTCACCCCTCCACTTT,CASSWTGENSPLHF
.,17,TRBJ2-1,TRBD2,TRBV5-1,TGCGCCAGCAGCTCCGCCCGGCTGTCAGCGGGGGGGCCGGGGCAGTTCTTC,CASSSARLSAGGPGQFF
once,15,TRBJ2-7,TRBD1,TRBV11-1,TGTGCCAGCAGCTTACTCCCCGACAGGGGTGCTGAGCAGTACTTC,CASSLLPDRGAEQYF
.,15,TRBJ2-2,TRBD1,TRBV9,TGTGCCAGCAGCGCGACAGGGACGAACACCGGGGAGCTGTTTTTT,CASSATGTNTGELFF
.,16,TRBJ1-5,TRBD1,TRBV27,TGTGCCAGCAGTACGGGACAGGGAAAGGCCAATCAGCCCCAGCATTTT,CASSTGQGKANQPQHF
.,16,TRBJ1-3,.,TRBV28,TGTGCCAGCAGTTTTGGGAGGGACCGATTGGGGAACACCATATATTTT,CASSFGRDRLGNTIYF
once,15,TRBJ1-6,.,TRBV30,TGTGCCTGGGCCGGAGGGAGCTCCTATAATTCACCCCTCCACTTT,CAWAGGSSYNSPLHF
.,18,TRBJ1-1,.,TRBV5-1,TGCGCCAGCAGCCAGGAGGTGGGCAGGGGAAGTCGTGGTCTAGTAGCTTTCTTT,CASSQEVGRGSRGLVAFF
.,13,TRBJ1-2,.,TRBV10-3,TGTGCCATCAGTGTCCAGGGAAACTATGGCTACACCTTC,CAISVQGNYGYTF
.,13,TRBJ2-5,.,TRBV12-3/TRBV12-4,TGTGCCAGCGCCCTCTGGCAGGAAGAGACCCAGTACTTC,CASALWQEETQYF
.,12,TRBJ2-7,.,TRBV10-2,TGCGCCAGCTCATCTCTAGCTAACGAGCAGTACTTC,CASSSLANEQYF
.,16,TRBJ1-2,TRBD1,TRBV19,TGTGCCAGTAGTATAGATTTCAACAGGGGGAAAGATGGCTACACCTTC,CASSIDFNRGKDGYTF
few,12,TRBJ1-6,.,TRBV28,TGTGCCAGCAAAATAATCGGGTCACCCCTCCACTTT,CASKIIGSPLHF
.,14,TRBJ2-1,.,TRBV24-1,TGTGCCACCAGTGACCGACTACATAACAATGAGCAGTTCTTC,CATSDRLHNNEQFF
once,12,TRBJ2-7,.,TRBV3-1/TRBV3-2,TGTGCCAGCAGCCAAGGGGCCTCGCGCTTGGGCTTC,CASSQGASRLGF
.,18,TRBJ1-3,TRBD1,TRBV12-5,TGTGCTAGTGGTTTGCCCTGGACAGGGGGCAGCTCTGGAAACACCATATATTTT,CASGLPWTGGSSGNTIYF